The 15 T cell receptor beta chains in this list originate from one sample, sequenced in a study of T-cell memory formation after mild COVID-19. TCRdb independently ran MiXCR on the 5' RACE reads; one entry per CDR3 protein. The data show some 440,000 distinct CDR3 sequences, with about 23% seen just once and 12% held by the top ten. Sequencing was carried out using PBMCs or a T cell subset sorted from them (not recorded which). The receptors come from an adult woman who had mild COVID-19 (a few samples of this study predate the infection). Cell type and time point are not known.

The chain recombines TRBV12-3 or TRBV12-4 with TRBJ2-5; D is uncertain. The CDR3 is made up of 16 amino acids. V lost 5 bases, J lost 5 bases, and 21 bases lay in between. CDR3 in DNA: TGTGCCAGCAGTCTATCCTTTGCGCCGGTGGAGGAGACCCAGTACTTC. Protein product: CASSLSFAPVEETQYF.

The rearrangement uses TRBV11-2 and TRBJ1-1, with 9 positions matching TRBD1. CDR3 length equals 15 residues. Germline CDR1 SGHAT, CDR2 FQNNGV. The junction had 11 bases not matched to a gene; V was cut back by 1 base and J by 11 bases. CDR3 loop: CASSLGATGGFVAFF. For the CDR3, the DNA is TGTGCCAGCAGCTTAGGAGCGACAGGGGGTTTCGTGGCTTTCTTT. Together with reference TRBV11-2 and TRBJ1-1, the CDR3 gives the full variable domain: EAGVAQSPRYKIIEKRQSVAFWCNPISGHATLYWYQQILGQGPKLLIQFQNNGVVDDSQLPKDRFSAERLKGVDSTLKIQPAKLEDSAVYLCASSLGATGGFVAFFGQGTRLTVV.

Many counts were recorded for this clonotype. The V gene is TRBV5-1, the J gene TRBJ2-2; 10 positions match TRBD2. With V trimmed by 4 bases and J by 4 bases, 7 bases remained unmatched. The CDR3 contains 16 residues. Germline assignment: CDR1 SGHRS and CDR2 YFSETQ. Written as DNA, the CDR3 is TGCGCCAGCAGCCTTCCTAGCGGGGGCGGCACCGGGGAGCTGTTTTTT. Translated: CASSLPSGGGTGELFF.

This rearrangement joins TRBV7-9 to TRBJ2-1; 13 bases line up with TRBD2. The J segment lost 8 bases and the V segment lost 5 bases, leaving 9 bases of the junction unmatched. CDR1 and CDR2 from the germline V gene are SEHNR and FQNEAQ (reference sequence). This CDR3 has 16 amino acids. CDR3 amino acids: CASSPRGLAGIDEQFF. The CDR3 DNA reads as TGTGCCAGCAGCCCCCGGGGACTAGCGGGAATCGATGAGCAGTTCTTC.

This rearrangement joins TRBV24-1 to TRBJ2-3; TRBD2 matches at 15 bases. With V trimmed by 4 bases and J by 5 bases, 12 bases remained unmatched. Germline values: CDR1 KGHDR, CDR2 SFDVKD. The CDR3 sequence is 19 residues long. The CDR3 DNA is TGTGCCACCAGTGACCGTGGACTAGCGGGAGGGCCTGGGGAAGATACGCAGTATTTT. Amino acid sequence: CATSDRGLAGGPGEDTQYF.

CDR3: CASSEPPTDTQYF. CDR3 nucleotides: TGTGCCAGCAGTGAACCGCCCACAGATACGCAGTATTTT. The chain couples TRBV6-1 to TRBJ2-3, with unresolved D. Per the germline V gene, CDR1 is MNHNS and CDR2 is SASEGT. Trimming pared 2 bases from V and 2 bases from J, leaving 5 bases between. The CDR3 sequence is 13 residues long.

The chain employs TRBV12-5 and TRBJ2-1, with a weak D call TRBD1 (6 bases). The CDR3 length is 17 residues. Trimming shortened V by 2 bases and J by 4 bases, and 18 bases separated the two germline ends. Germline V lookup: CDR1 LGHNT, CDR2 FRNRAP. In DNA form, the CDR3 reads TGTGCTAGTGGTTTGATTACAGGGTCATTAAAATACAATGAGCAGTTCTTC. Translating gives CASGLITGSLKYNEQFF.

J is TRBJ1-2 and V is TRBV20-1; no reliable D call. The V end was cut by 3 bases, the J end by 0 bases, with 11 bases between. This CDR3 is built from 14 residues. CDR1 DFQATT and CDR2 SNEGSKA come from the germline V gene (reference sequence). In nucleotides, the CDR3 is TGCAGTGCTAGTGCAGGCAGTACTAACTATGGCTACACCTTC. It translates to CSASAGSTNYGYTF.

This clonotype was seen a few times. The chain combines TRBV20-1 with TRBJ2-3; D is possibly TRBD1 (6 bases). This CDR3 region has 18 residues. Per the germline V gene, CDR1 is DFQATT and CDR2 is SNEGSKA (reference sequence). The V and J ends lost 2 bases and 4 bases respectively, with 25 bases between them. DNA for the CDR3: TGCAGTGCTAGACCGGGACAAGGCCGTGCCGGTTTCTCAGATACGCAGTATTTT. It is translated as CSARPGQGRAGFSDTQYF.

The rearrangement uses TRBV7-9 and TRBJ2-7; TRBD2 agrees at 7 bases. Germline V lookup: CDR1 SEHNR, CDR2 FQNEAQ (reference sequence). V lost 5 bases and J lost 2; bases outside the gene matches: 9. The CDR3 runs 15 residues. CDR3 residues: CASSAGRGDPYEQYF. CDR3 DNA: TGTGCCAGCAGCGCAGGCCGGGGGGATCCCTACGAGCAGTACTTC.

This clonotype has a handful of counts. The rearrangement links TRBV18 to TRBJ1-2; D not resolved. Germline V gene sequence: CDR1 KGHSH, CDR2 LQKENI. V was trimmed by 6 bases and J by 0 bases, leaving 8 bases between them. The CDR3 extends over 13 amino acids. The CDR3 sequence: CASSATANYGYTF. In nucleotides, the CDR3 is TGTGCCAGCTCGGCCACAGCTAACTATGGCTACACCTTC.

Only a few counts were recorded for this clonotype. This sequence joins TRBV5-1 and TRBJ2-1; 8 bases map to TRBD2. With V trimmed by 1 base and J by 3 bases, 3 bases remained unmatched. The CDR3 sequence is 15 residues long. The germline V gene encodes CDR1 SGHRS and CDR2 YFSETQ. CDR3 sequence: CASSLPGLDYNEQFF. CDR3 DNA sequence: TGCGCCAGCAGCTTGCCGGGACTAGACTACAATGAGCAGTTCTTC.

This clonotype was seen only a few times. This chain uses TRBV13 with TRBJ2-5, with 9 bases that match TRBD1. In germline, CDR1 is PRHDT, CDR2 FYEKMQ (reference sequence). This CDR3 is 15 amino acids long. Germline trimming cut 2 bases from V and 5 bases from J; bases unmatched to any gene: 6. The CDR3 is CASSLRQGDKETQYF. In DNA form, the CDR3 reads TGTGCCAGCAGCTTAAGACAGGGGGATAAGGAGACCCAGTACTTC.

This clonotype was found a few times. The chain has TRBV19 and TRBJ1-1; D is undetermined. The CDR3 covers 13 residues. V dropped 3 bases and J dropped 1 base, with 6 bases sitting between them. CDR1 and CDR2 (germline): LNHDA, SQIVND (reference sequence). DNA for the CDR3: TGTGCCAGTAGTATTCGCCGGAACACTGAAGCTTTCTTT. The encoded protein is CASSIRRNTEAFF.

This clonotype came up a few times. The CDR3 protein is CATSRDQNTEAFF. For the CDR3, the DNA is TGTGCCACCAGCAGAGATCAGAACACTGAAGCTTTCTTT. The chain is built from TRBV15 and TRBJ1-1; D remains unclear. Trimming removed 0 bases from V and 1 base from J, with 3 bases in between. Germline V gene data show CDR1 as LNHNV and CDR2 as YYDKDF (reference sequence). The CDR3 has 13 residues.